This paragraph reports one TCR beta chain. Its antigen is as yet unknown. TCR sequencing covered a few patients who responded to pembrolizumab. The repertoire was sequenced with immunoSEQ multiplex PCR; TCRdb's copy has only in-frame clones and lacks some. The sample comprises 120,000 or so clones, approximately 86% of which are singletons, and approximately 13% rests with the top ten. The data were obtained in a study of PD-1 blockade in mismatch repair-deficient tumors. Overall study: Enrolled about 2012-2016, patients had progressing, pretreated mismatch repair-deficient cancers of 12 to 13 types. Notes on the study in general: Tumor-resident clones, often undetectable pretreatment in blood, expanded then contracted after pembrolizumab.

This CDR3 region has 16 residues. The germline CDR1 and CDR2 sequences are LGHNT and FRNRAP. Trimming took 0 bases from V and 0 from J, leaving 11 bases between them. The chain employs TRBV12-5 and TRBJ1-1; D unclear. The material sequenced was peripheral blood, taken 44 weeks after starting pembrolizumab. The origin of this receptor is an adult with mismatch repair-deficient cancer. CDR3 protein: CASGLVRSALNTEAFF. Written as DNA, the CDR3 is TGTGCTAGTGGTTTGGTAAGGTCAGCTTTGAACACTGAAGCTTTCTTT.